This T cell receptor (beta chain) appears in the sequencing data of a study of T cell responses to AZD1222 COVID-19 vaccine. Notes on the study in general: Dominant at 160-218 and 743-854, vaccine-associated CD4 TCRs also spanned spike. Only a handful of AZD1222 recipients, several in all, had baseline seropositivity. Donors, mostly white British, included more females; clonal diversity was possibly underestimated.

Of note for this clone: Its antigen is not identified.

Libraries were prepared by immunoSEQ multiplex PCR; TCRdb keeps only in-frame clonotypes and omits some of them. The sample lists about 140,000 clones, approximately 92% occurring once. Germline lookup yields CDR1 LGHDT and CDR2 YNNKEL (reference sequence). CDR3 length: 15 residues. The V end lost 2 bases, the J end lost 6 bases, and 17 bases lay between the germline ends. The source is an adult in good health. The chain employs TRBV3-1 (or the pseudogene TRBV3-2) and TRBJ2-7; no clear D. Material: peripheral blood, obtained on day 0 of AZD1222 vaccination. This CDR3 reads CASSQSRAPKVEQYF. CDR3 in DNA: TGTGCCAGCAGCCAATCCCGGGCCCCAAAGGTCGAGCAGTACTTC.